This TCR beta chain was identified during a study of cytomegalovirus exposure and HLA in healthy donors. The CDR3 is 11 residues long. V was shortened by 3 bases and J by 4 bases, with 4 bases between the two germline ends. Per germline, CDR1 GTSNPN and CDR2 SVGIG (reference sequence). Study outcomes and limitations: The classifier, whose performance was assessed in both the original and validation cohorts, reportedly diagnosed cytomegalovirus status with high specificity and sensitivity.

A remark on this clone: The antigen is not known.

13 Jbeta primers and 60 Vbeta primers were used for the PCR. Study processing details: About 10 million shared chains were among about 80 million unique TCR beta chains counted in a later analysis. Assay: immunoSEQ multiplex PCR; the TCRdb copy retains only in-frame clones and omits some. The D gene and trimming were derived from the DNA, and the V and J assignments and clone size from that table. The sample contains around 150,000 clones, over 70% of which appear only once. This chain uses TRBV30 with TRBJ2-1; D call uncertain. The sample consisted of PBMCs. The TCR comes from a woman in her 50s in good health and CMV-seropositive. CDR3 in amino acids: CAWSPYNEQFF. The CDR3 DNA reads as TGTGCCTGGAGCCCTTACAATGAGCAGTTCTTC.